What follows is one T cell receptor (beta chain) and its context. Since the CDR3 does not end with the conserved phenylalanine or tryptophan, this likely comes from a read error. Because the CDR3's place on the DNA is in doubt, the DNA is left out and the CDR3 is given as listed by TCRdb. Termini included, the CDR3 measures 12 amino acids. The V gene's germline CDR1 is SQVTM and CDR2 ANQGSEA. The data belong to a study of T cell changes during pregnancy in multiple sclerosis. The assay was immunoSEQ multiplex PCR, and TCRdb's table has in-frame clones only and misses some. The table lists under 70,000 clones, approximately 92% of them singletons, with about 0.64% in the top ten.

This chain joins TRBV29-1 and TRBJ1-2; TRBD1 reflects the table's D call only, with no check against the DNA. This material consisted of CD4+ T cells from peripheral blood mononuclear cells, taken after pregnancy. This clonotype originated in a female donor with multiple sclerosis, enrolled in a pregnancy study. This chain's CDR3 is CSVKLTGGTLVV.